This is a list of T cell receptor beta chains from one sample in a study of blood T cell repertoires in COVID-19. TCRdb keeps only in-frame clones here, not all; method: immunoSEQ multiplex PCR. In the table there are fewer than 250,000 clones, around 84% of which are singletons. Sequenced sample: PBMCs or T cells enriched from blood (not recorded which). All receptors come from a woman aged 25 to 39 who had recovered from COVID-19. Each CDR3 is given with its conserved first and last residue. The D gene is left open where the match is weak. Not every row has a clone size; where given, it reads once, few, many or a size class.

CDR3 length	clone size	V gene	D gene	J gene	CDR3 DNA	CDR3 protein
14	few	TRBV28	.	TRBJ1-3	TGTGCCAGCACCCTCGGGGGGTCTGGAAACACCATATATTTT	CASTLGGSGNTIYF
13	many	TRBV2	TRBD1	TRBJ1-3	TGTGCCAGCAGTCAGACAGGGGGGAACACCATATATTTT	CASSQTGGNTIYF
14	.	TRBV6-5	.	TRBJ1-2	TGTGCCAGCAGAGGACAGCTATCTAACTATGGCTACACCTTC	CASRGQLSNYGYTF
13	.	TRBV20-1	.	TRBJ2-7	TGCAGTGCTAGTCCCCTAATCTCGGGGGAGCAGTACTTC	CSASPLISGEQYF
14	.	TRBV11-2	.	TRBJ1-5	TGTGCCAGCAGCCGGACAGATAGCAATCAGCCCCAGCATTTT	CASSRTDSNQPQHF
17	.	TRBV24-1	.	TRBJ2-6	TGTGCCACCAGTGTTGGGACTCACCGCTCTGGGGCCAACGTCCTGACTTTC	CATSVGTHRSGANVLTF
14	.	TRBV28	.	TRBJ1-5	TGTGCCAGCAGTTTCCAGGGATGGGGTCAGCCCCAGCATTTT	CASSFQGWGQPQHF
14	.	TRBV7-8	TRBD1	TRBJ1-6	TGTGCCAGCAGCTTAGACAGGGGTAATTCACCCCTCCACTTT	CASSLDRGNSPLHF
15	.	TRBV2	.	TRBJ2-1	TGTGCCAGCAGTGCAGGGCCCCCCTCCTACAATGAGCAGTTCTTC	CASSAGPPSYNEQFF
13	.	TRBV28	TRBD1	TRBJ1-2	TGTGCCAGCACGACACAGGGGACCCTTGGGTACACCTTC	CASTTQGTLGYTF
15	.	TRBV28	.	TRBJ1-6	TGTGCCAGCAGTCCCAGACAGAATCGGCTTTCACCCCTCCACTTT	CASSPRQNRLSPLHF
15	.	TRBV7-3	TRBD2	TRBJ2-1	TGTGCCAGCACCGTAAGCGGGAGGCAAGACAATGAGCAGTTCTTC	CASTVSGRQDNEQFF
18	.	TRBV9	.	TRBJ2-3	TGTGCCAGCAGCGTAGAGACTCGACAGGCCCCGTACACAGATACGCAGTATTTT	CASSVETRQAPYTDTQYF
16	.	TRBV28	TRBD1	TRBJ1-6	TGTGCCAGCAGTTTAAGGGTTACAGGGGACTATTCACCCCTCCACTTT	CASSLRVTGDYSPLHF
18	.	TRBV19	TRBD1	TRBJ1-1	TGTGCCAGTAGTATAGTCGGACAGGTTCGATTAATGAACACTGAAGCTTTCTTT	CASSIVGQVRLMNTEAFF
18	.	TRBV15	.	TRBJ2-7	TGTGCCACCAGCAGAGCTCCTGACTGGGAGCGGCCTTCCTACGAGCAGTACTTC	CATSRAPDWERPSYEQYF
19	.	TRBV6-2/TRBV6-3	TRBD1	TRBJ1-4	TGTGCCAGCAGCCCACCTCTTCTGACAGGGGGCTTAACTAATGAAAAACTGTTTTTT	CASSPPLLTGGLTNEKLFF
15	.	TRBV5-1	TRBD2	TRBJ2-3	TGCGCCAGCAGCTTGAGTAGCGGGGGGCCAGATACGCAGTATTTT	CASSLSSGGPDTQYF
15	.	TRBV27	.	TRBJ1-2	TGTGCCAGCAGTTTTCAGGGGTCCTATTGGTTGGGCTACACCTTC	CASSFQGSYWLGYTF
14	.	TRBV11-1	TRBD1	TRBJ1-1	TGTGCCAGCAGCTCGGGACAGATGAACACTGAAGCTTTCTTT	CASSSGQMNTEAFF
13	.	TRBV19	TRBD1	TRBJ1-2	TGTGCCAGTAGCATGGACAGGGTTCGTGGCTACACCTTC	CASSMDRVRGYTF
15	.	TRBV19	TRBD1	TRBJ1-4	TGTGCCAGCAAAACACCGGGACAGGGTGATGAAAAACTGTTTTTT	CASKTPGQGDEKLFF
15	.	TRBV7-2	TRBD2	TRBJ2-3	TGTGCCAGCACCCGGGAGGGGGGGCGCACAGATACGCAGTATTTT	CASTREGGRTDTQYF
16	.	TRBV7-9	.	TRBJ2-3	TGTGCCAGCAGCTCCCCCTGGTCCTCTAACACAGATACGCAGTATTTT	CASSSPWSSNTDTQYF
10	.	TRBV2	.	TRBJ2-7	TGTGCCAGTACGGGGAGGGAGCAGTACTTC	CASTGREQYF
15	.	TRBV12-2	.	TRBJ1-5	TGTGCAAGTCGCTTCCGGGACAATAGCAATCAGCCCCAGCATTTT	CASRFRDNSNQPQHF
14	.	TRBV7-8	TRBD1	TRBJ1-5	TGTGCCAGCAGAGCACAGGGGGGCAATCAGCCCCAGCATTTT	CASRAQGGNQPQHF
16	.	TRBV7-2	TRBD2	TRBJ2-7	TGTGCCAGCAGCCACCGGACTAGCGGGAGATATATCGAGCAGTACTTC	CASSHRTSGRYIEQYF
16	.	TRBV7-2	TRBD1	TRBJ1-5	TGTGCCAGCAGTACAGCCGCAGGGGGCGCGGGTCAGCCCCAGCATTTT	CASSTAAGGAGQPQHF
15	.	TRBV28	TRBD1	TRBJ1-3	TGTGCCAGCAGTTTACTTGGGACAGGGGAGAACACCATATATTTT	CASSLLGTGENTIYF
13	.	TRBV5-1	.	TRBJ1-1	TGCGCCAGCGCGATGGACGGGGGCACTGAAGCTTTCTTT	CASAMDGGTEAFF
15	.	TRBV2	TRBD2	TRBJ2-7	TGTGCCAGCATGGCTAGCGGGCCCTCGAAAGGCGAGCAGTACTTC	CASMASGPSKGEQYF
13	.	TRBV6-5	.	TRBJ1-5	TGTGCCAGCAGCGGACAGACTGATCAGCCCCAGCATTTT	CASSGQTDQPQHF
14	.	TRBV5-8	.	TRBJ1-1	TGTGCCAGCAGCTCGGGCAGGGATGGCACTGAAGCTTTCTTT	CASSSGRDGTEAFF
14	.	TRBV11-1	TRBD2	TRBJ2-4	TGTGCCAGCAGCTTGGGCGGGGGGAGAAACATTCAGTACTTC	CASSLGGGRNIQYF
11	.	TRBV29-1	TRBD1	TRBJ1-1	TGCAGCGCCGGGACAGCTTACCTCGCTTTCTTT	CSAGTAYLAFF
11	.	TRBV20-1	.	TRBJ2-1	TGCAGTGCCCCAGACTGGGATGAGCAGTTCTTC	CSAPDWDEQFF
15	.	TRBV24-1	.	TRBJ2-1	TGTGCCGTATCCAGGAGCGGGTCTCCCTACAATGAGCAGTTCTTC	CAVSRSGSPYNEQFF
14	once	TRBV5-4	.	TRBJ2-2	TGTGCCAGCAGCGCAAACAGGGAGCCCGGGGAGCTGTTTTTT	CASSANREPGELFF
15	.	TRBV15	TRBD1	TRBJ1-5	TGTGCCACCAGCACAAGACAGGGGGCCGCTCAGCCCCAGCATTTT	CATSTRQGAAQPQHF
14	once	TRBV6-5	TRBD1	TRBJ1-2	TGTGCCAGCAGTTCTCCGACAGGGTTGTATGGCTACACCTTC	CASSSPTGLYGYTF
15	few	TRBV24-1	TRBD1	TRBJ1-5	TGTGCCACCAGTGGACCGGGACAGGGCAATCAGCCCCAGCATTTT	CATSGPGQGNQPQHF
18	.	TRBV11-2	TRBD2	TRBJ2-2	TGTGCCAGCAGCCTACGGACTAGCGGGAAGGCGTACACCGGGGAGCTGTTTTTT	CASSLRTSGKAYTGELFF
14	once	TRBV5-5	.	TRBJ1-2	TGTGCCAGCAGCGCCCAGGGGTTGGACTATGGCTACACCTTC	CASSAQGLDYGYTF
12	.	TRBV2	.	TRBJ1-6	TGTGCCGGGGGGACTGGCAATTCACCCCTCCACTTT	CAGGTGNSPLHF